The present TCR beta chain was sequenced within a study of immune cell composition in non-small cell lung cancer. This CDR3 spans 15 amino acids. J was trimmed by 6 bases and V by 7 bases; bases with no gene match: 8. CDR1 and CDR2 (germline): MNHNS, SASEGT. Method: immunoSEQ multiplex PCR; TCRdb's copy keeps in-frame clones and lacks some. The sample shows about 4,900 clones, roughly 79% of them seen only once. This sequence originates from a human donor with non-small cell lung cancer. Sequenced material: lung tumor tissue. V is TRBV6-1 and J is TRBJ2-3; TRBD2 agrees at 12 bases. The CDR3 DNA reads TGTGCCAGCAACCCACTAGCGGGGGGCGATGATACGCAGTATTTT. Its protein product is CASNPLAGGDDTQYF.